This is a list of T cell receptor beta chains from one sample in a study of cytomegalovirus exposure and HLA in healthy donors. Generated by immunoSEQ multiplex PCR, the TCRdb table keeps only in-frame clones and is missing some. The profile covers about 150,000 clones, with approximately 81% appearing a single time and 2% to 2.5% taken by the ten largest. Sequences were obtained from PBMCs. These receptor sequences come from a woman aged 18-35 years in good health and CMV-seronegative. CDR3s include the opening cysteine and the closing phenylalanine or tryptophan. The order of the fields is V gene, CDR3 length, J gene, D gene, clone size, CDR3 DNA, CDR3 protein. The D gene is left open where the match is weak. Clone size is given for some rows only: seen once, a few or many times, or a class if the clone is expanded.

TRBV2,17,TRBJ1-3,.,.,TGTGCCAGCAGTTTCTTCCCTGCCCGGCAGGGTGGAAACACCATATATTTT,CASSFFPARQGGNTIYF
TRBV19,14,TRBJ2-1,.,.,TGTGCCTCGATGGACAGATTCCTATGGAATGAGCAGTTCTTC,CASMDRFLWNEQFF
TRBV19,12,TRBJ1-2,.,.,TGTGCCAGTAGCCCAGGGGTCTATGGCTACACCTTC,CASSPGVYGYTF
TRBV5-1,12,TRBJ1-2,.,.,TGCGCCAGCAGCTTGGGCGTCTCTGGCTACACCTTC,CASSLGVSGYTF
TRBV6-1,16,TRBJ2-7,.,.,TGTGCCAGCAGTGAAGCGGCGGGGGACAGGAGTCACGAGCAGTACTTC,CASSEAAGDRSHEQYF
TRBV5-1,15,TRBJ1-1,TRBD1,.,TGCGCCAGCAGCTTGGGCCCAGGGGGACGGACTGAAGCTTTCTTT,CASSLGPGGRTEAFF
TRBV28,15,TRBJ2-3,TRBD1,.,TGTGCCAGCAGTTTAAGGCCGACAGGGGCAGATACGCAGTATTTT,CASSLRPTGADTQYF
TRBV7-9,12,TRBJ2-7,.,.,TGTGCCAGCAGCTGGAGAGGGTACGAGCAGTACTTC,CASSWRGYEQYF
TRBV28,15,TRBJ2-7,.,.,TGTGCCAGCACCTTAGCCGGGGAAGGGACCTACGAGCAGTACTTC,CASTLAGEGTYEQYF
TRBV2,16,TRBJ2-1,TRBD2,.,TGTGCCAGCAGTTCCTCTAGCGGGGGGGCCTACAATGAGCAGTTCTTC,CASSSSSGGAYNEQFF
TRBV5-5,16,TRBJ1-3,.,once,TGTGCCAGCAGCTTGAGGCAGGGTCTCCCTGGAAACACCATATATTTT,CASSLRQGLPGNTIYF
TRBV11-2,16,TRBJ2-3,TRBD2,.,TGTGCCAGCAGGAAGGTTAGCGGGGGGCCCACAGATACGCAGTATTTT,CASRKVSGGPTDTQYF
TRBV5-1,16,TRBJ2-1,.,.,TGCGCCAGCAGCCCCCGAACCTCCACTATCTACAATGAGCAGTTCTTC,CASSPRTSTIYNEQFF
TRBV5-1,17,TRBJ2-7,TRBD2,.,TGCGCCAGCAGCCGCTCTTGGGAGGGGAGTCCGGCCTACGAGCAGTACTTC,CASSRSWEGSPAYEQYF
TRBV4-3,16,TRBJ1-3,.,few,TGCGCCAGCAGCCAAGATTTGGAGGGGTCTGGAAACACCATATATTTT,CASSQDLEGSGNTIYF
TRBV9,14,TRBJ2-5,.,few,TGTGCCAGCAGCGTAGCGGTAGCCGAAGAGACCCAGTACTTC,CASSVAVAEETQYF
TRBV27,12,TRBJ2-5,.,.,TGTGCCAGCAGCTCAAACCCGCCGGCCCAGTACTTC,CASSSNPPAQYF
TRBV28,14,TRBJ2-1,.,.,TGTGCCAGCAGTTTACCCCCAATGGAGACCCAGCAGTTCTTC,CASSLPPMETQQFF